These 26 T cell receptor beta chains came from one sample sequenced in a study of a mutant IDH1 vaccine in newly diagnosed glioma. As to time point: week 5, during vaccination. Alongside topical imiquimod, each dose of vaccine comprised 300 ug of mutant IDH1 20-mer peptide. The repertoire was sequenced with immunoSEQ multiplex PCR; TCRdb's copy has only in-frame clones and lacks some. The table includes 25,000 or so clones, around four fifths detected once. No antigen is known for these receptors. The source was PBMCs, collected from a glioma patient whose treatment included an IDH1 peptide vaccine. All receptors derive from a man aged 40-55 years with glioma. Some clones in this sample may be carry-over from other donors' samples.

As concerns this clone: An end of the junction differs from the germline gene, which may be a read error. Additional DNA sequences in this sample encode the identical CDR3. The chain employs TRBV29-1 and TRBJ2-3, with 8 nucleotides matching TRBD2. Germline V CDR1 and CDR2: SQVTM, ANQGSEA. The CDR3 sequence is 12 residues long. CDR3 coding DNA: TGTAGCGGGACTTTACAGACAGATACGCAGTATTTT. It codes for CSGTLQTDTQYF.

The chain links TRBV5-6 to TRBJ1-1; TRBD1 aligns across 10 bases. Germline V lookup: CDR1 SGHDT, CDR2 YYEEEE. The CDR3 is 17 amino acids. V gave up 4 bases and J gave up 0 bases; unmatched junction bases: 9. As DNA, the CDR3 is TGTGCCAGCAGCCGTCCGGGACAGGGGATTCTGAACACTGAAGCTTTCTTT. Protein sequence: CASSRPGQGILNTEAFF.

This rearrangement joins TRBV7-9 to TRBJ1-6, with D maybe TRBD1 (5 bases). The CDR3 runs to 15 residues. V lost 1 base, J lost 9 bases, and 13 bases lay in between. Germline assignment: CDR1 SEHNR and CDR2 FQNEAQ (reference sequence). The CDR3 here is CASSLGSGRVSPLHF. For the CDR3, the DNA is TGTGCCAGCAGCTTAGGTTCAGGGCGGGTTTCACCCCTCCACTTT.

The chain joins TRBV7-9 to TRBJ1-4; possible D gene TRBD1, 5 bases. CDR1 and CDR2 (germline): SEHNR, FQNEAQ (reference sequence). The germline V and J ends were trimmed by 5 bases and 8 bases, with 15 bases remaining between them. The CDR3 is 14 amino acids. The CDR3 DNA reads as TGTGCCAGCAGCATCCGACAGATACCCGAAAAACTGTTTTTT. Its protein is CASSIRQIPEKLFF.

The rearrangement joins TRBV13 to TRBJ2-5, with 12 bases aligning to TRBD2. From germline, CDR1 is PRHDT and CDR2 FYEKMQ (reference sequence). Trimming at V came to 5 bases and at J to 1 base, leaving 2 bases not matched to a gene. This CDR3 comprises 15 residues. CDR3 amino acids: CASSASGGGQETQYF. The CDR3 nucleotides are TGTGCCAGCAGCGCTAGCGGGGGGGGCCAAGAGACCCAGTACTTC.

The gene calls are TRBV4-1 and TRBJ1-4; D unresolved. CDR1 MGHRA and CDR2 YSYEKL come from the germline V gene. This CDR3 contains 15 residues. V was trimmed by 0 bases and J by 7 bases, leaving 12 bases between them. CDR3 residues: CASSQETGQGEKLFF. In DNA, the CDR3 is TGCGCCAGCAGCCAAGAGACCGGGCAAGGTGAAAAACTGTTTTTT.

The chain links TRBV10-1 to TRBJ2-2, with D perhaps being TRBD1 or TRBD2 (5 bases each). Germline CDR1 WNHNN, CDR2 SYGVQD (reference sequence). The CDR3 spans 14 residues. V was shortened by 3 bases and J by 2 bases, with 7 bases between the two germline ends. The CDR3 region has the DNA TGCGCCAGCAGTGAAGGGACCAACACCGGGGAGCTGTTTTTT. This codes for CASSEGTNTGELFF.

The table lists this clone with a count of one. The rearrangement joins TRBV5-6 to TRBJ2-7; a weak D match, TRBD2 (5 bases). Trimming pared 2 bases from V and 3 bases from J, leaving 12 bases between. This CDR3 has 14 amino acids. Looked up from germline, CDR1 is SGHDT and CDR2 is YYEEEE. The CDR3 reads CASSFGLYNYEQYF. The CDR3 coding sequence is TGTGCCAGCAGCTTTGGACTGTACAACTACGAGCAGTACTTC.

The genes are TRBV27 and TRBJ1-6, with 9 bases that match TRBD1. The germline CDR1 and CDR2 sequences are MNHEY and SMNVEV (reference sequence). V dropped 8 bases and J dropped 9; count of bases not matched to a gene: 5. This CDR3 spans 13 amino acids. The DNA for the CDR3 is TGTGCCAGCTCGACAGGGGGACGTTCACCCCTCCACTTT. As protein: CASSTGGRSPLHF.

The rearrangement joins TRBV4-1 to TRBJ2-7; D possibly corresponds to TRBD1 (6 bases). The CDR3 extends over 14 amino acids. Germline values: CDR1 MGHRA, CDR2 YSYEKL. V was cut by 4 bases and J by 0 bases, with 10 bases left in between. The CDR3 coding sequence is TGCGCCAGCAGCCCGAGGGACATCTCCTACGAGCAGTACTTC. This codes for CASSPRDISYEQYF.

The V gene is TRBV28, the J gene TRBJ1-1, with D hard to call. The CDR3 has 13 residues. Germline V CDR1 and CDR2: MDHEN, SYDVKM. V was shortened by 5 bases and J by 4 bases, with 11 bases between the two germline ends. This chain's CDR3 is CASSPQGATEAFF. As DNA, the CDR3 is TGTGCCAGCAGTCCCCAAGGCGCCACTGAAGCTTTCTTT.

The chain is built from TRBV19 and TRBJ2-7; D not resolved. This CDR3 is 15 amino acids long. The germline CDR1 and CDR2 sequences are LNHDA and SQIVND (reference sequence). The germline V and J ends were trimmed by 0 bases and 1 base, with 10 bases remaining between them. The CDR3 bases are TGTGCCAGTAGTATAGATTACGGATCATCCTACGAGCAGTACTTC. It yields the protein CASSIDYGSSYEQYF.

About this clone itself: An end of the junction does not agree with germline; a read error may underlie this. This rearrangement joins TRBV11-3 to TRBJ2-1; no definite D call. The germline gives CDR1 SGHNT, CDR2 YENEEA. This CDR3 is 16 amino acids long. CDR3 DNA sequence: TGTGCCAGCAGTTTAGTTACAGTTGGTCGCTACAATGAGCAGTTCTTC. Its protein is CASSLVTVGRYNEQFF.

The chain is built from TRBV9 and TRBJ2-7; 10 nucleotides line up with TRBD1. Germline V gives CDR1 SGDLS, CDR2 YYNGEE. The CDR3 loop spans 15 amino acids. V lost 5 bases and J lost 3; bases outside the gene matches: 8. In DNA, the CDR3 is TGTGCCAGCAGTGCACTTGGGACAGGGGACTACGAGCAGTACTTC. Its translation is CASSALGTGDYEQYF.

This clone was seen a few times. This chain joins TRBV20-1 and TRBJ1-2; D gene uncertain. Germline V lookup: CDR1 DFQATT, CDR2 SNEGSKA (reference sequence). V was cut by 3 bases and J by 8 bases, with 10 bases left in between. This CDR3 is 11 amino acids long. CDR3 nucleotides: TGCAGTGCTAGCGACCCTGGGGGCTACACCTTC. This sequence encodes CSASDPGGYTF.

The rearrangement joins TRBV2 to TRBJ1-1; D might be TRBD1 (5 bases). The length of the CDR3 is 12 residues. Trimming left V 9 bases short and J 6 bases short, with 14 bases between. Germline CDR1 reads SNHLY; CDR2 reads FYNNEI. The CDR3 loop is CASRWGGAEAFF. Here the CDR3 DNA reads TGTGCCAGTCGGTGGGGGGGTGCTGAAGCTTTCTTT. The whole variable domain, remainder taken from reference TRBV2 and TRBJ1-1, is EPEVTQTPSHQVTQMGQEVILRCVPISNHLYFYWYRQILGQKVEFLVSFYNNEISEKSEIFDDQFSVERPDGSNFTLKIRSTKLEDSAMYFCASRWGGAEAFFGQGTRLTVV.

Regarding this clone: Other DNA sequences within the sample encode an identical CDR3. This chain connects TRBV29-1 to TRBJ1-2; 9 nucleotides match TRBD1. Germline CDR1 is SQVTM and CDR2 is ANQGSEA. The V and J ends lost 4 bases and 4 bases, in that order; junction bases with no gene match: 4. The CDR3 runs 13 residues. The CDR3 is CSVGGGQGYGYTF. CDR3 in DNA: TGCAGCGTTGGGGGGGGACAGGGCTATGGCTACACCTTC.

The chain couples TRBV7-2 to TRBJ1-1; D perhaps matches TRBD1 (5 bases). Trimming pared 1 base from V and 0 bases from J, leaving 9 bases between. The CDR3 totals 15 residues. Germline V gives CDR1 SGHTA, CDR2 FQGNSA. Here the CDR3 DNA reads TGTGCCAGCAGCTTAGTTTGGGGGTTGAACACTGAAGCTTTCTTT. As protein: CASSLVWGLNTEAFF.

The chain employs TRBV2 and TRBJ2-7, with TRBD2 matching 11 bases. Germline V CDR1 and CDR2: SNHLY, FYNNEI. The CDR3 spans 15 residues. V trimming: 2 bases; J trimming: 6 bases; junction bases outside the gene matches: 6. The CDR3 loop is CASSESSGGATEQYF. The CDR3 DNA is TGTGCCAGCAGTGAAAGTAGCGGGGGGGCCACCGAGCAGTACTTC.

This chain joins TRBV18 and TRBJ1-1; 7 bases fit TRBD1. CDR3 length equals 14 residues. Germline CDR1 reads KGHSH; CDR2 reads LQKENI. V was pared by 3 bases and J by 6 bases, with 7 bases of the junction left unmatched. CDR3 amino acids: CASSPTQGGAEAFF. DNA for the CDR3: TGTGCCAGCTCACCCACTCAAGGGGGCGCTGAAGCTTTCTTT. Based on the CDR3 plus reference TRBV18 and TRBJ1-1, the full variable domain is NAGVMQNPRHLVRRRGQEARLRCSPMKGHSHVYWYRQLPEEGLKFMVYLQKENIIDESGMPKERFSAEFPKEGPSILRIQQVVRGDSAAYFCASSPTQGGAEAFFGQGTRLTVV.

J is TRBJ1-2 and V is TRBV7-2, with D possibly TRBD1 on 5 matching bases. Germline assignment: CDR1 SGHTA and CDR2 FQGNSA. V dropped 1 base and J dropped 0 bases, with 12 bases sitting between them. The CDR3 loop spans 16 amino acids. The DNA of the CDR3 is TGTGCCAGCAGCTTAGTACCAGGGTTAGCTAACTATGGCTACACCTTC. Encoded protein: CASSLVPGLANYGYTF.

The genes are TRBV5-6 and TRBJ2-5; TRBD1 matches at 7 bases. This CDR3 has 14 amino acids. The trim removed 4 bases at V and 2 bases at J, leaving 5 bases unmatched. Germline CDR1 is SGHDT and CDR2 is YYEEEE. In nucleotides, the CDR3 is TGTGCCAGCAGCGTTGGGACAGAACAAGAGACCCAGTACTTC. The encoded protein is CASSVGTEQETQYF. Supplemented by reference TRBV5-6 and TRBJ2-5, the full variable domain reads DAGVTQSPTHLIKTRGQQVTLRCSPKSGHDTVSWYQQALGQGPQFIFQYYEEEERQRGNFPDRFSGHQFPNYSSELNVNALLLGDSALYLCASSVGTEQETQYFGPGTRLLVL.

In its sample, this clone was seen a few times. The rearrangement links TRBV30 to TRBJ1-5; D is uncertain. Germline V gives CDR1 GTSNPN, CDR2 SVGIG (reference sequence). V was pared by 2 bases and J by 5 bases, with 16 bases between. This CDR3 comprises 15 residues. DNA of the CDR3: TGTGCCTGGAGTCATGGGAGTATGGGCGATCAGCCCCAGCATTTT. Translating it yields CAWSHGSMGDQPQHF.

The V call is TRBV6-1, the J call TRBJ1-5; perhaps TRBD1 as D (5 bases). This CDR3 comprises 14 residues. The V and J ends lost 0 bases and 5 bases respectively, with 8 bases between them. In germline, CDR1 is MNHNS, CDR2 SASEGT. The CDR3 reads CASSEARGYQPQHF. CDR3 nucleotides: TGTGCCAGCAGTGAAGCGCGGGGGTATCAGCCCCAGCATTTT.

This clone was recorded only once. V and J are TRBV18 and TRBJ2-5; 10 bases are a match to TRBD2. Germline CDR1 is KGHSH and CDR2 is LQKENI. After removal of 0 bases from V and 4 bases from J, the junction contained 2 bases not matched to a gene. CDR3 length: 15 residues. The DNA of the CDR3 is TGTGCCAGCTCACCACCGAGGACTAGCGGAGAGACCCAGTACTTC. Encoded protein: CASSPPRTSGETQYF.

This clone showed up just a few times. J is TRBJ1-2 and V is TRBV20-1; unclear D gene. Germline CDR1 is DFQATT and CDR2 is SNEGSKA (reference sequence). V was pared by 4 bases and J by 6 bases, with 6 bases between. This CDR3 is 10 amino acids long. The CDR3 loop is CSATDNGYTF. The CDR3 DNA reads as TGCAGTGCTACAGATAATGGCTACACCTTC.